This TCR beta chain was retrieved from a study of cytomegalovirus exposure and HLA in healthy donors. In the study overall: There were just under 400 genotyped donors. Of these, 81% fell in the genetic ancestry cluster associated with self-reported Caucasian donors.

About this clone: Its antigen is not known.

Trimming at V came to 5 bases and at J to 6 bases, leaving 10 bases not matched to a gene. The germline V gene encodes CDR1 SGHTA and CDR2 FQGNSA. The CDR3 sequence is 15 residues long. Notes on the study in general: When analyzed later, the rates of TCR association showed variation by HLA locus, with DRB1 the most and HLA-C the fewest. TCR beta sequences reportedly predicted the HLA-A and HLA-B alleles of most subjects accurately.

The PCR used 60 Vbeta and 13 Jbeta primers. Sequenced by immunoSEQ multiplex PCR; TCRdb stores in-frame clones only, minus some. The sample includes roughly 160,000 clones, around 77% of them seen just once. The gene calls are TRBV7-2 and TRBJ1-1, with 9 nucleotides matching TRBD1. This TCR was sampled from a woman aged 25 to 39 in good health and CMV-seronegative. The sequencing sample was made of PBMCs. CDR3 loop: CASSPPTGGLAEAFF. As DNA, the CDR3 is TGTGCCAGCAGCCCGCCGACAGGGGGACTCGCTGAAGCTTTCTTT.